The 10 T cell receptor beta chains below come from one sample, sequenced in a study of regulatory T cells in long-lasting Graves disease. Regarding time point: newly diagnosed GD, antithyroid drugs for less than 3 months. From RNA extracted from PBMCs, the TCR library was made. TCR beta libraries were built with iRepertoire HTBI primers and Arm-PCR of CDR3 regions. Using its own MiXCR run on the multiplex PCR reads, TCRdb lists one record per CDR3 protein. This sample carries approximately 400,000 distinct CDR3 sequences, more than 13% of them seen once, and the ten largest clones take roughly 17%. The sample also formed part of further work on T cells in Graves' hyperthyroidism and ophthalmopathy.

Source: peripheral blood mononuclear cells (PBMCs), taken at new diagnosis, from a patient treated with antithyroid drugs. The receptor source for this set is a woman aged 25 to 39 with Graves disease.

The table lists this clonotype with a few counts. V usage is TRBV6-1 and J usage is TRBJ2-1, with D possibly TRBD2 on 7 matching bases. Trimming took off 10 bases at V and 5 bases at J, with 21 bases between the two ends. The CDR3 has 15 amino acids. CDR1 is MNHNS, CDR2 SASEGT, per germline. CDR3 in DNA: TGTGCCATCAAAGGGGGGGGAGGAGGAAACAATGAGCAGTTCTTC. Translated, it gives CAIKGGGGGNNEQFF.

This clonotype occurred a few times. Because it lacks the conserved phenylalanine or tryptophan at the end, this CDR3 is likely a read error. J is TRBJ2-1 and V is TRBV20-1, with TRBD2 as a possible D gene (5 bases). From germline, CDR1 is DFQATT and CDR2 SNEGSKA (reference sequence). With 0 bases removed from V and 8 bases from J, the gap between germline ends came to 11 bases. CDR3 size: 13 residues. CDR3 residues: CSARDGVRDEQFS. The CDR3 DNA reads TGCAGTGCTAGAGACGGGGTCCGGGATGAGCAGTTCTCC.

In this sample, this clonotype turned up a few times. The chain links TRBV6-5 to TRBJ2-2; D ambiguous. Germline loops: CDR1 MNHEY, CDR2 SVGAGI. The CDR3 has 13 residues. V was clipped by 1 base and J by 2 bases, with 2 bases between them. For the CDR3, the DNA is TGTGCCAGCAGTTACTTTAACACCGGGGAGCTGTTTTTT. Translation gives CASSYFNTGELFF.

This clonotype was found many times. The chain joins TRBV6-5 to TRBJ1-5; D not resolved. Germline CDR1 and CDR2: MNHEY and SVGAGI. The CDR3 sequence is 16 residues long. The germline V and J ends were trimmed by 0 bases and 11 bases, with 20 bases remaining between them. The CDR3 sequence: CASSYSMETPLSAQHF. CDR3 coding DNA: TGTGCCAGCAGTTACTCTATGGAAACCCCGTTATCAGCCCAGCATTTT.

The V call is TRBV5-1, the J call TRBJ2-1; 12 bases are a match to TRBD2. After removal of 0 bases from V and 3 bases from J, the junction contained 10 bases not matched to a gene. Looked up from germline, CDR1 is SGHRS and CDR2 is YFSETQ. This CDR3 contains 19 residues. CDR3 residues: CASSLASDGTSGLYNEQFF. The CDR3, as DNA: TGCGCCAGCAGCTTGGCAAGTGATGGGACTAGCGGGCTCTACAATGAGCAGTTCTTC. Looking up the rest from reference TRBV5-1 and TRBJ2-1 gives the full variable domain: KAGVTQTPRYLIKTRGQQVTLSCSPISGHRSVSWYQQTPGQGLQFLFEYFSETQRNKGNFPGRFSGRQFSNSRSEMNVSTLELGDSALYLCASSLASDGTSGLYNEQFFGPGTRLTVL.

Note on this clonotype: A much larger clone differs from this one at a single base, so this may be a read error. The J gene is TRBJ2-1, the V gene TRBV7-9; D remains ambiguous. Per germline, CDR1 SEHNR and CDR2 FQNEAQ (reference sequence). The CDR3 extends over 15 amino acids. The V gene lost 4 bases and the J gene lost 4 bases, with 14 bases spanning the gap. Here the CDR3 reads CASSSAEPKYNEQFF. The CDR3 DNA is TGTGCCAGCAGCTCGGCAGAGCCCAAATACAATGAGCAGTTCTTC. The variable domain in full, completed from reference TRBV7-9 and TRBJ2-1, reads DTGVSQNPRHKITKRGQNVTFRCDPISEHNRLYWYRQTLGQGPEFLTYFQNEAQLEKSRLLSDRFSAERPKGSFSTLEIQRTEQGDSAMYLCASSSAEPKYNEQFFGPGTRLTVL.

Regarding this clonotype: Likely a read error: the CDR3 ends without its conserved phenylalanine or tryptophan. This chain connects TRBV12-3 or TRBV12-4 to TRBJ2-2; 8 bases align to TRBD2. This CDR3 region has 14 residues. J lost 5 bases, V lost 3 bases, and 2 bases had no gene match. This CDR3 is CASSFGGGTGELFL. The CDR3 DNA reads TGTGCCAGCAGTTTCGGGGGGGGGACCGGGGAGCTGTTTCTT.

The chain is built from TRBV20-1 and TRBJ1-5; D remains ambiguous. This CDR3 spans 14 amino acids. In germline, CDR1 is DFQATT, CDR2 SNEGSKA (reference sequence). Trimming cost V 1 base and J 5 bases, with 12 bases left between them. CDR3 sequence: CSARVGRVDQPQHF. The CDR3 coding sequence is TGCAGTGCTAGAGTGGGGAGGGTTGATCAGCCCCAGCATTTT.

Ten or more counts support this clonotype. The genes are TRBV2 and TRBJ2-5, with TRBD2 matching 7 bases. The CDR3 runs to 15 residues. Germline V gene data show CDR1 as SNHLY and CDR2 as FYNNEI. V gave up 2 bases and J gave up 5 bases; unmatched junction bases: 8. CDR3 in amino acids: CASSEIGLAAETQYF. The CDR3 nucleotides are TGTGCCAGCAGTGAAATTGGGCTAGCGGCTGAGACCCAGTACTTC.

The rearrangement uses TRBV30 and TRBJ2-7; no firm D call. Deletions cut 2 bases from V and 5 bases from J, with 7 bases between. CDR1 is GTSNPN, CDR2 SVGIG, per germline (reference sequence). The CDR3 totals 11 residues. The CDR3 here is CAWSISHEQYF. The CDR3, as DNA: TGTGCCTGGAGTATCTCGCACGAGCAGTACTTC.